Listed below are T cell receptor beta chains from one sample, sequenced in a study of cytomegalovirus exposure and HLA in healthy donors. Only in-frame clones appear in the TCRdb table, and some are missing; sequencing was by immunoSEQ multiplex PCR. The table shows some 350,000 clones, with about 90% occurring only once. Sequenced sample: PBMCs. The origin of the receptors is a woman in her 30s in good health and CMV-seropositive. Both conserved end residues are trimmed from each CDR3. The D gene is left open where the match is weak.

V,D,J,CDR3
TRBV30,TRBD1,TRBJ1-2,AWSVSSTGVYGYT
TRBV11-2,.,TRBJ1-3,ASSWPTNTIY
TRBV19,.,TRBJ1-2,ASSPMGLTVTRSHPTPYGYT
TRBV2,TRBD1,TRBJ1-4,ASSPSHRGGGEKLF
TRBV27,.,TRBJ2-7,ASSVGSSYEQY
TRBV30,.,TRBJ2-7,AWSVSGAGEQY
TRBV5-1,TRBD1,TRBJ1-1,ASSLVGTGGLGEAF
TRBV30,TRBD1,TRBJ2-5,AWSVGTGVSQETQY
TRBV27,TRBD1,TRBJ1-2,ASSLRTGGFPNYGYT
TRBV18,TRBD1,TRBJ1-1,ASSPIDRAGTEAF
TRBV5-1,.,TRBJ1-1,ASSLGVGNAF
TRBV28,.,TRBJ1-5,ASSLGGRRPSQPQH
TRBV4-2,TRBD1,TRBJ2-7,ASSLGGDRPYEQY
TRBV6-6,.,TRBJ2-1,ASSYSNHEQF
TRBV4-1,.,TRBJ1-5,ASSQGVRVSANQPQH
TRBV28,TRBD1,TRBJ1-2,ASSPNPDRGYFYGYT
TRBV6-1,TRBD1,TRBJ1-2,ASSKGQTNYGYT
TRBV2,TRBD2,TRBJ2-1,ASSALREVDEQF
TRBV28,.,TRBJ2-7,ASSSGREQY
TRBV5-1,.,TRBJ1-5,ASSLDHSQGIYQPQH
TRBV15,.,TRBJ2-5,ATSRDTRWN
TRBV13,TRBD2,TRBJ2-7,ASRTSGSIDEQY
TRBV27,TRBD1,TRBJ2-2,ASSLPGQGRTGELF
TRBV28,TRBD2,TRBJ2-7,ASSTTGGPYEQY
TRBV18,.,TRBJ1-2,ASSPNPAGANYGYT
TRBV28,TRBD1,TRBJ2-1,ASSLGTGGYNEQF
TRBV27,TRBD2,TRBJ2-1,ASSLPPSGGAYEQF
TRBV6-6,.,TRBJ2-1,ASSYLTRGISDEQF
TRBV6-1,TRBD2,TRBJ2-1,ASSGDYYYNEQF
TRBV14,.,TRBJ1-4,ASSPFDETSKLF
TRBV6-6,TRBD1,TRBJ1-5,ASRTGTGAPNQPQH
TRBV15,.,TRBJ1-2,ATSRDGENYGYT
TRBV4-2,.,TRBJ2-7,ASSQGTRGYEQY
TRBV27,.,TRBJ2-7,ASSQGPYEQY
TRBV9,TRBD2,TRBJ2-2,ASARSAGGNTGELF
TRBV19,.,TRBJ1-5,ASRTIQGQPQH
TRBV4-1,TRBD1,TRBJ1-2,ASSQDRAGGGHGYT
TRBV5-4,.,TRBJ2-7,ASSPRQGGPYEQY
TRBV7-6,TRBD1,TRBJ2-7,ASSPGTGGYEQY
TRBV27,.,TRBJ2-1,ASSHGTYEQF
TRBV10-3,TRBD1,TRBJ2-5,AISPGQQETQY
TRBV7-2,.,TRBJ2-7,ASSFFGYEQY
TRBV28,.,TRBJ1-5,ASSLDGADQPQH
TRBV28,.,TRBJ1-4,ASSSGLYGPF
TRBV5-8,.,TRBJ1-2,ASSLSQPTNYGYT
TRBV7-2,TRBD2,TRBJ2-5,ASSPSAVTSVRGETQY
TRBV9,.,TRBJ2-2,ASSAGGQGNAGELF
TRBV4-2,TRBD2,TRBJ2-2,ASSQAAIREAGELF
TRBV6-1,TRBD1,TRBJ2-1,ASRGTGASYNEQF
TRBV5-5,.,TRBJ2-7,ASSHPTGYEQY
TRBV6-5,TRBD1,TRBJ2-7,ASSYGTAAPYEQY
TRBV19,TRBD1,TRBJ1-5,ASSPYRGGNQPQH
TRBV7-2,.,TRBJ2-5,ASSLRGAATRRETQY
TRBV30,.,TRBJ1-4,AWSGGRGDEKLF